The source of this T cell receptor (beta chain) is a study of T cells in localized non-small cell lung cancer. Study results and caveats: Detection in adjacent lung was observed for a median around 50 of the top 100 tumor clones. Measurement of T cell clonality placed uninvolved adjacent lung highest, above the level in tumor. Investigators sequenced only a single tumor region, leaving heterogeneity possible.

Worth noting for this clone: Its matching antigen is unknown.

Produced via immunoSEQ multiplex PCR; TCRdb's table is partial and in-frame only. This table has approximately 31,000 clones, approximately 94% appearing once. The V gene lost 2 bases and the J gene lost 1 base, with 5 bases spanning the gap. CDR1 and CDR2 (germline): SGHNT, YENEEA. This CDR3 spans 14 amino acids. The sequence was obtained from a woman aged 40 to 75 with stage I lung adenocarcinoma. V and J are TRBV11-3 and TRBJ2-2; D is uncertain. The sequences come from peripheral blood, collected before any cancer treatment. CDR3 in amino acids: CASSLRGNTGELFF. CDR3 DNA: TGTGCCAGCAGCTTAAGAGGGAACACCGGGGAGCTGTTTTTT.